These T cell receptor beta chains were read from a single sample in a study of shared clonotypes between healthy human individuals. Profiled with immunoSEQ multiplex PCR; TCRdb holds only in-frame clones, not every one. This table has around 320,000 clones, roughly 84% appearing once. What was sequenced was memory CD8+ T cells sorted from blood. The origin of the receptors is a man between 18 and 29 years old in good health. CDR3s include the opening cysteine and the closing phenylalanine or tryptophan. A D gene is named only where the DNA matches it firmly. For some rows the clone size is stated as once, few or many, or as a class when expanded; others skip it.

.	.	15	TRBJ2-1	TRBV6-5	CASSLLASSYNEQFF	TGTGCCAGCAGTCTTCTAGCGAGCTCCTACAATGAGCAGTTCTTC
.	.	16	TRBJ1-4	TRBV6-5	CASSYLPQPTNEKLFF	TGTGCCAGCAGTTACTTACCACAGCCAACTAATGAAAAACTGTTTTTT
.	TRBD2	15	TRBJ2-7	TRBV5-4	CASSLGERGTYEQYF	TGTGCCAGCAGCCTAGGGGAGCGGGGGACCTACGAGCAGTACTTC
once	.	14	TRBJ2-7	TRBV19	CASSIGRGIYEQYF	TGTGCCAGTAGTATAGGTCGGGGAATCTACGAGCAGTACTTC
.	.	14	TRBJ1-2	TRBV28	CASRCPVESYGYTF	TGTGCCAGCAGGTGCCCGGTAGAATCCTATGGCTACACCTTC
.	TRBD2	19	TRBJ2-5	TRBV7-9	CASSLAASGPSWPQETQYF	TGTGCCAGCAGCTTAGCGGCTAGCGGGCCTAGTTGGCCACAAGAGACCCAGTACTTC
.	.	11	TRBJ2-7	TRBV5-7	CASSLVGYRPF	TGTGCCAGCAGCTTGGTGGGGTATCGGCCCTTC
.	.	13	TRBJ2-7	TRBV29-1	CSVEGPETYEQYF	TGCAGCGTTGAAGGGCCGGAAACCTACGAGCAGTACTTC
.	.	17	TRBJ2-2	TRBV9	CASSVAPGFTNTGELFF	TGTGCCAGCAGCGTAGCGCCAGGTTTTACGAACACCGGGGAGCTGTTTTTT
.	.	15	TRBJ2-1	TRBV7-2	CASSLDSGYYNEQFF	TGTGCCAGCAGCTTAGATAGCGGCTATTACAATGAGCAGTTCTTC
.	TRBD1	14	TRBJ1-4	TRBV27	CASGDRGQGEKLFF	TGTGCCAGCGGGGACAGGGGGCAAGGTGAAAAACTGTTTTTT
.	.	15	TRBJ2-7	TRBV10-3	CAINPGAGEVYEQYF	TGTGCCATCAATCCAGGGGCGGGAGAGGTTTACGAGCAGTACTTC
.	.	14	TRBJ1-6	TRBV9	CASSVEQFNSPLHF	TGTGCCAGCAGCGTAGAACAGTTTAATTCACCCCTCCACTTT
.	TRBD2	14	TRBJ2-3	TRBV11-2	CASNPPGGVDTQYF	TGTGCCAGCAACCCCCCCGGGGGGGTGGATACGCAGTATTTT
.	TRBD1	15	TRBJ2-7	TRBV28	CASSLDRGQVYEQYF	TGTGCCAGCAGCCTCGACAGGGGGCAAGTCTACGAGCAGTACTTC
.	.	14	TRBJ1-2	TRBV6-5	CASSYSSPANGYTF	TGTGCCAGCAGTTACTCGAGCCCCGCTAATGGCTACACCTTC
.	TRBD2	13	TRBJ2-3	TRBV29-1	CSVDTSGTDTQYF	TGCAGCGTTGATACTAGCGGCACAGATACGCAGTATTTT
.	.	16	TRBJ2-2	TRBV5-6	CASSLRWDLNTGELFF	TGTGCCAGCAGCTTGCGTTGGGACTTAAACACCGGGGAGCTGTTTTTT
.	TRBD1	15	TRBJ2-1	TRBV29-1	CSVEVGAGGGNEQFF	TGCAGCGTTGAAGTAGGAGCAGGGGGTGGGAATGAGCAGTTCTTC
once	.	12	TRBJ1-1	TRBV11-2	CASSVAGSEAFF	TGTGCCAGCAGCGTAGCAGGGTCTGAAGCTTTCTTT
many	TRBD1	15	TRBJ2-7	TRBV4-2	CASRSGTGSSYEQYF	TGTGCCAGCAGGTCCGGGACAGGAAGCTCCTACGAGCAGTACTTC
.	.	15	TRBJ1-2	TRBV30	CAWSFNSGINYGYTF	TGTGCCTGGAGTTTCAACTCCGGGATTAACTATGGCTACACCTTC
.	TRBD2	15	TRBJ2-7	TRBV4-3	CASSQTPSGSHEQYF	TGCGCCAGCAGCCAAACCCCTAGCGGGAGCCACGAGCAGTACTTC
once	.	14	TRBJ1-5	TRBV21-1	CASSKGQGGQPQHF	TGTGCCAGCAGCAAGGGACAGGGGGGTCAGCCCCAGCATTTT
once	.	15	TRBJ1-1	TRBV4-1	CASSQKTWMNTEAFF	TGCGCCAGCAGCCAGAAGACATGGATGAACACTGAAGCTTTCTTT
.	.	14	TRBJ2-3	TRBV1	CTSSPPVDTDTQYF	TGCACCAGCAGCCCACCCGTAGACACAGATACGCAGTATTTT
.	.	14	TRBJ1-1	TRBV7-8	CASSLDPGFSEAFF	TGTGCCAGCAGCTTAGACCCAGGGTTTTCTGAAGCTTTCTTT
.	.	13	TRBJ1-2	TRBV7-8	CASSLAQLYGYTF	TGTGCCAGCAGCTTAGCGCAGTTGTATGGCTACACCTTC
.	.	11	TRBJ2-1	TRBV4-1	CASSHGGEQFF	TGCGCCAGCAGCCACGGAGGTGAGCAGTTCTTC
.	.	13	TRBJ2-7	TRBV7-2	CASSFTRFYEQYF	TGTGCCAGCAGCTTTACACGGTTCTACGAGCAGTACTTC
.	.	13	TRBJ2-7	TRBV6-4	CASSGTVTYEQYF	TGTGCCAGCAGTGGGACAGTCACCTACGAGCAGTACTTC
.	.	13	TRBJ2-3	TRBV27	CASSLGVTDTQYF	TGTGCCAGCAGTTTGGGGGTTACAGATACGCAGTATTTT
.	.	15	TRBJ2-7	TRBV13	CASSLGVGGPDEQYF	TGTGCCAGCAGCTTAGGAGTGGGGGGGCCTGACGAGCAGTACTTC
.	.	15	TRBJ2-5	TRBV7-2	CASSLPYRPKETQYF	TGTGCCAGCAGCTTGCCCTATAGGCCGAAAGAGACCCAGTACTTC
.	.	12	TRBJ1-1	TRBV9	CASSGIGTEAFF	TGTGCCAGCAGTGGGATTGGTACTGAAGCTTTCTTT
.	.	14	TRBJ1-1	TRBV11-2	CASSHTGVNTEAFF	TGTGCCAGCAGCCACACGGGGGTGAACACTGAAGCTTTCTTT
.	TRBD1	14	TRBJ2-7	TRBV5-1	CASSPGQGAYEQYF	TGCGCCAGCAGCCCGGGACAGGGGGCGTACGAGCAGTACTTC
.	.	11	TRBJ1-6	TRBV7-9	CATAENSPLHF	TGTGCCACCGCGGAGAATTCACCCCTCCACTTT
.	TRBD1	14	TRBJ1-1	TRBV30	CAWSVLQGEAEAFF	TGTGCCTGGAGTGTTTTGCAGGGGGAGGCTGAAGCTTTCTTT
.	.	15	TRBJ2-7	TRBV4-1	CASSQDGLASYEQYF	TGCGCCAGCAGCCAAGACGGTCTAGCATCGTACGAGCAGTACTTC
.	.	15	TRBJ2-7	TRBV4-3	CASSQDWLGPYEQYF	TGCGCCAGCAGCCAAGATTGGCTGGGGCCCTACGAGCAGTACTTC
.	TRBD2	18	TRBJ2-1	TRBV5-1	CASSPVGRLAVPSNEQFF	TGCGCCAGCAGCCCGGTGGGTAGACTAGCCGTCCCAAGTAATGAGCAGTTCTTC
.	.	13	TRBJ1-1	TRBV18	CASSPGWGGETFF	TGTGCCAGCTCACCTGGATGGGGTGGAGAAACTTTCTTT
.	.	12	TRBJ2-7	TRBV10-1	CASSGVGDVRYF	TGCGCCAGCAGTGGGGTGGGGGATGTACGGTACTTC
once	.	12	TRBJ2-7	TRBV19	CASSIVTCGRYF	TGTGCCAGTAGTATAGTAACATGTGGTCGGTACTTC